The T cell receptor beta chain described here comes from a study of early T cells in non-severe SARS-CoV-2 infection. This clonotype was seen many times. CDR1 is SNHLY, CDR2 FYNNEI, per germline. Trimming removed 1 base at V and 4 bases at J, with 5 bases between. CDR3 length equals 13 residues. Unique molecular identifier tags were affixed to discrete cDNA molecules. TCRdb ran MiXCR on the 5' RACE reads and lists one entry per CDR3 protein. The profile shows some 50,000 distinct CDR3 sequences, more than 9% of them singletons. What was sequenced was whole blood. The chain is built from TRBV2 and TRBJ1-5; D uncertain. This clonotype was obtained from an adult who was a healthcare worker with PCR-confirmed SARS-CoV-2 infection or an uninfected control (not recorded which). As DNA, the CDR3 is TGTGCCAGCAGTGAAGAGTGGAATCAGCCCCAGCATTTT. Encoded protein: CASSEEWNQPQHF.